A few counts support the clone carrying this T cell receptor beta chain. Its matching antigen is unknown. The CDR3 is 15 residues long. Germline CDR1 is SGHDT and CDR2 is YYEEEE. V shed 5 bases, J shed 3 bases, and the junction held 8 bases outside the gene matches. The study ran its PCR with 60 Vbeta and 13 Jbeta primers. Clones were read by immunoSEQ multiplex PCR, and TCRdb kept only the in-frame ones, dropping some. Here the sample spans about 150,000 clones, less than 80% being singletons. This sample is drawn from a study of cytomegalovirus exposure and HLA in healthy donors. Study details: Samples from HLA-typed donors yielded 65 million to 90 million unique TCRs in an early data release.

Study observations and caveats: Reports credit the classifier with highly specific, highly sensitive diagnosis of cytomegalovirus status.

Sequencing was carried out using PBMCs. The J gene is TRBJ1-1, the V gene TRBV5-6, with TRBD1 matching 9 bases. The sequence was obtained from a man aged 30 to 39 in good health and CMV-seronegative. In DNA, the CDR3 is TGTGCCAGCAGGGAGACGGGACAGGGAGACACTGAAGCTTTCTTT. It translates to CASRETGQGDTEAFF. Variable domain in full (rest from reference TRBV5-6 and TRBJ1-1): DAGVTQSPTHLIKTRGQQVTLRCSPKSGHDTVSWYQQALGQGPQFIFQYYEEEERQRGNFPDRFSGHQFPNYSSELNVNALLLGDSALYLCASRETGQGDTEAFFGQGTRLTVV.